What follows are 20 T cell receptor beta chains derived from one specimen sequenced in a study of OX40 agonist ivuxolimab in advanced cancers. Produced via immunoSEQ multiplex PCR; TCRdb's table is partial and in-frame only. In the table there are tens of thousands of clones, roughly 80% of which are singletons. The source was CD4+ or CD8+ T cells sorted from blood, collected in a trial of the OX40 agonist ivuxolimab. The receptor set was obtained from an adult with an advanced solid tumor such as melanoma, head and neck, liver or kidney cancer.

The chain recombines TRBV30 with TRBJ1-6, with D possibly TRBD1 on 6 matching bases. Trimming took 1 base from V and 0 from J, leaving 13 bases between them. Germline V gene data show CDR1 as GTSNPN and CDR2 as SVGIG (reference sequence). The CDR3 consists of 17 residues. For the CDR3, the DNA is TGTGCCTGGAGTGGTAGGACAGTTCCCTCCTATAATTCACCCCTCCACTTT. It is translated as CAWSGRTVPSYNSPLHF.

This chain connects TRBV30 to TRBJ2-3; D gene unclear. The CDR3 runs 12 residues. The germline CDR1 and CDR2 sequences are GTSNPN and SVGIG (reference sequence). Between the trimmed V and J ends, which lost 2 bases and 4 bases, there was a span of 7 bases. CDR3 nucleotides: TGTGCCTGGAGTATAGCCCCAGATACGCAGTATTTT. This codes for CAWSIAPDTQYF.

The V and J genes are TRBV10-3 and TRBJ2-1; perhaps TRBD1 as D (8 bases). Germline values: CDR1 ENHRY, CDR2 SYGVKD. The CDR3 loop spans 16 amino acids. V was trimmed by 11 bases and J by 5 bases, leaving 25 bases between them. DNA of the CDR3: TGTGCCGTGACTTCGAATATACAGGGGGGGGACAATGAGCAGTTCTTC. This sequence encodes CAVTSNIQGGDNEQFF.

The V call is TRBV10-2, the J call TRBJ1-3; no firm D call. The length of the CDR3 is 11 residues. Trimming cost V 7 bases and J 2 bases, with 3 bases left between them. Germline V gives CDR1 WSHSY, CDR2 SAAADI. The CDR3 DNA is TGCGCCAGCACCCCTGGAAACACCATATATTTT. This codes for CASTPGNTIYF.

The V and J genes are TRBV7-8 and TRBJ1-1, with D possibly matching TRBD1 (5 bases). The germline V and J ends were trimmed by 5 bases and 0 bases, with 16 bases remaining between them. The CDR3 runs to 16 residues. Germline assignment: CDR1 SGHVS and CDR2 FQNEAQ. The CDR3 DNA sequence: TGTGCCAGCAGCCTCCGTCTCGGGGGGATGAACACTGAAGCTTTCTTT. It codes for CASSLRLGGMNTEAFF.

The rearrangement links TRBV7-6 to TRBJ2-1; no firm D call. The germline CDR1 and CDR2 sequences are SGHVS and FNYEAQ. The CDR3 is made up of 12 amino acids. V lost 7 bases, J lost 9 bases, and 13 bases lay in between. CDR3 sequence reads: CASTDLRSEQFF. Here the CDR3 DNA reads TGTGCCAGCACCGATCTTAGGTCTGAGCAGTTCTTC. The full variable domain, completed using reference TRBV7-6 and TRBJ2-1, is GAGVSQSPRYKVTKRGQDVALRCDPISGHVSLYWYRQALGQGPEFLTYFNYEAQQDKSGLPNDRFSAERPEGSISTLTIQRTEQRDSAMYRCASTDLRSEQFFGPGTRLTVL.

The chain is built from TRBV18 and TRBJ1-1; D is perhaps TRBD1 (6 bases). The CDR3 is 14 amino acids. Germline V CDR1 and CDR2: KGHSH, LQKENI. V shed 5 bases and J shed 6 bases, with 16 bases lying between them. The CDR3 loop reads CASSSGQLNSEAFF. CDR3 coding DNA: TGTGCCAGCTCATCAGGACAGCTAAACTCTGAAGCTTTCTTT.

This rearrangement joins TRBV2 to TRBJ2-7; D is perhaps TRBD1 (5 bases). Trimming removed 2 bases from V and 6 bases from J, with 14 bases in between. The CDR3 contains 14 residues. CDR1 is SNHLY, CDR2 FYNNEI, per germline. CDR3 DNA sequence: TGTGCCAGCAGTGAAACCTTCCAGGGAATCGAGCAGTACGTC. Encoded protein: CASSETFQGIEQYV.

The chain is built from TRBV6-5 and TRBJ2-3; 7 bases line up with TRBD1. After removal of 2 bases from V and 1 base from J, the junction contained 3 bases not matched to a gene. Looked up from germline, CDR1 is MNHEY and CDR2 is SVGAGI. The CDR3 runs 15 residues. The CDR3 DNA follows: TGTGCCAGCAGTTACCTTGGACAGGGCACAGATACGCAGTATTTT. It yields the protein CASSYLGQGTDTQYF.

V and J are TRBV19 and TRBJ2-3, with no clear D. The CDR3 totals 12 residues. The germline V gene has CDR1 LNHDA and CDR2 SQIVND (reference sequence). With 3 bases removed from V and 7 bases from J, the gap between germline ends came to 8 bases. CDR3 bases: TGTGCCAGTAGTATGGAAGGGAATACGCAGTATTTT. This sequence encodes CASSMEGNTQYF.

Here the CDR3 DNA reads TGCAGCCCGAGAATGGGGTATGGCTACACCTTC. This encodes CSPRMGYGYTF. This sequence joins TRBV20-1 and TRBJ1-2; D gene unclear. The CDR3 spans 11 residues. Germline values: CDR1 DFQATT, CDR2 SNEGSKA (reference sequence).

This clone was counted a few times. CDR3 loop: CASTRGPRETQYF. CDR3 sequence (DNA): TGTGCCAGCACCCGCGGCCCACGGGAGACCCAGTACTTC. The chain links TRBV28 to TRBJ2-5; no reliable D call. The CDR3 contains 13 residues. The germline V gene has CDR1 MDHEN and CDR2 SYDVKM. The V gene lost 7 bases and the J gene lost 5 bases, with 14 bases spanning the gap.

This clone was detected a few times. V gene TRBV18 combines with J gene TRBJ2-4; D unclear. Per the germline V gene, CDR1 is KGHSH and CDR2 is LQKENI. Trimming left V 3 bases short and J 5 bases short, with 8 bases between. This CDR3 has 13 amino acids. CDR3 region: CASSPGLENIQYF. The CDR3 DNA is TGTGCCAGCTCACCGGGGTTGGAAAACATTCAGTACTTC.

CDR3 amino acids: CASSRSGRANTGELFF. The CDR3 bases are TGTGCCAGCAGCCGCTCCGGCAGGGCGAACACCGGGGAGCTGTTTTTT. J is TRBJ2-2 and V is TRBV28, with a possible D match to TRBD1 (5 bases). Germline CDR1 MDHEN, CDR2 SYDVKM. Trimming removed 6 bases from V and 0 bases from J, with 14 bases in between. The CDR3 is 16 residues long. Supplemented by reference TRBV28 and TRBJ2-2, the full variable domain reads DVKVTQSSRYLVKRTGEKVFLECVQDMDHENMFWYRQDPGLGLRLIYFSYDVKMKEKGDIPEGYSVSREKKERFSLILESASTNQTSMYLCASSRSGRANTGELFFGEGSRLTVL.

The chain uses TRBV7-9 and TRBJ1-1, with TRBD1 as a possible D gene (5 bases). The CDR3 loop spans 15 amino acids. Trimming left V 7 bases short and J 3 bases short, with 18 bases between. The germline CDR1 and CDR2 sequences are SEHNR and FQNEAQ (reference sequence). CDR3 in amino acids: CASTPRGIGDTEAFF. The CDR3 DNA sequence: TGTGCCAGCACCCCCCGGGGGATCGGGGACACTGAAGCTTTCTTT.

This chain uses TRBV7-8 with TRBJ1-1; D not certain. This CDR3 is built from 15 residues. V was cut by 0 bases and J by 1 base, with 9 bases left in between. Germline-derived CDR1 and CDR2 are SGHVS and FQNEAQ. CDR3 coding DNA: TGTGCCAGCAGCTTAGCGCTGTTAACGAACACTGAAGCTTTCTTT. Protein sequence: CASSLALLTNTEAFF.

The chain combines TRBV7-3 with TRBJ1-5; D remains unclear. The CDR3 totals 14 residues. Germline loops: CDR1 SGHTA, CDR2 FQGTGA. The germline V and J ends were trimmed by 0 bases and 4 bases, with 7 bases remaining between them. CDR3 coding DNA: TGTGCCAGCAGCTTAACAGGGAGGAATCAGCCCCAGCATTTT. This codes for CASSLTGRNQPQHF. The variable domain in full, completed from reference TRBV7-3 and TRBJ1-5, reads GAGVSQTPSNKVTEKGKYVELRCDPISGHTALYWYRQSLGQGPEFLIYFQGTGAADDSGLPNDRFFAVRPEGSVSTLKIQRTERGDSAVYLCASSLTGRNQPQHFGDGTRLSIL.

This chain uses TRBV5-1 with TRBJ1-2; 12 nucleotides line up with TRBD1. CDR1 and CDR2 (germline): SGHRS, YFSETQ. The CDR3 length is 15 residues. The junction had 9 bases not matched to a gene; V was cut back by 4 bases and J by 8 bases. CDR3 sequence (DNA): TGCGCCAGCAGCCCAGAGGGACAGGGGGCGCGGGGCTACACCTTC. Translated: CASSPEGQGARGYTF.

As for this clone: This sample includes further DNA sequences coding for the same CDR3. This rearrangement joins TRBV30 to TRBJ2-7; 8 bases map to TRBD1. The V gene end was trimmed by 5 bases and the J gene end by 4 bases; junction bases not matched to a gene: 4. Germline assignment: CDR1 GTSNPN and CDR2 SVGIG (reference sequence). The CDR3 consists of 12 residues. CDR3 DNA sequence: TGTGCCTGGGACAGGGGAAGATACGAGCAGTACTTC. Translating it yields CAWDRGRYEQYF.

The chain combines TRBV6-1 with TRBJ2-5, with 7 bases lining up with TRBD2. Trimming cost V 5 bases and J 2 bases; bases outside gene matches: 8. The CDR3 totals 15 residues. CDR1 is MNHNS, CDR2 SASEGT, per germline. CDR3 DNA sequence: TGTGCCAGCAGTACGGGGTCGGGGGGACAAGAGACCCAGTACTTC. This encodes CASSTGSGGQETQYF.